This T cell receptor beta chain was recorded in a study of cytomegalovirus exposure and HLA in healthy donors. Points from the study as a whole: Researchers catalogued around 150 TCR beta chains as cytomegalovirus-associated.

Details on this clone: Its specificity is not known.

Use of 60 Vbeta and 13 Jbeta primers characterized the PCR. Profiled with immunoSEQ multiplex PCR; TCRdb holds only in-frame clones, not every one. The sample shows under 200,000 clones, about 80% of them seen only once. The receptor's source is a woman aged 45-65 years in good health and CMV-seropositive. Sequencing used PBMCs.

The CDR3 loop reads CASSVGGGTSGRAYEQYF. Written as DNA, the CDR3 is TGTGCCAGCAGCGTAGGTGGGGGGACTAGCGGGAGGGCCTACGAGCAGTACTTC. This chain connects TRBV9 to TRBJ2-7; 16 positions match TRBD2. The CDR3 consists of 18 residues. V dropped 0 bases and J dropped 2; count of bases not matched to a gene: 5. Per germline, CDR1 SGDLS and CDR2 YYNGEE.